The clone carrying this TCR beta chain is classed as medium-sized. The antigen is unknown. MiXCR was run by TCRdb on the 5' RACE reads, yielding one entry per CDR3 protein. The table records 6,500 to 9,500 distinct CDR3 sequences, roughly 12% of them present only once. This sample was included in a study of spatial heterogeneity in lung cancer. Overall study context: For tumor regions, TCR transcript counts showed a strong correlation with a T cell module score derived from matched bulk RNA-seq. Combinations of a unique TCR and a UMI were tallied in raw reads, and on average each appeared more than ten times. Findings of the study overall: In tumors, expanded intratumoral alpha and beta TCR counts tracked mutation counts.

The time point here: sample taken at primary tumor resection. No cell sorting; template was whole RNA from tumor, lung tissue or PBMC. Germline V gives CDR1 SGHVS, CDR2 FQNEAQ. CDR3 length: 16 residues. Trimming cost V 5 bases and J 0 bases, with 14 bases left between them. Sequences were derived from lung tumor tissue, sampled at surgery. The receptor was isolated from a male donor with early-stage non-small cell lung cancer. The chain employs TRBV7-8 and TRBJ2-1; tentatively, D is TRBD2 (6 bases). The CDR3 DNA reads TGTGCCAGCAGCGCCAGACTAGGGAGCTCCTACAATGAGCAGTTCTTC. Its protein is CASSARLGSSYNEQFF. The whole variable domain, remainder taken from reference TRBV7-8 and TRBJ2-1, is GAGVSQSPRYKVAKRGQDVALRCDPISGHVSLFWYQQALGQGPEFLTYFQNEAQLDKSGLPSDRFFAERPEGSVSTLKIQRTQQEDSAVYLCASSARLGSSYNEQFFGPGTRLTVL.